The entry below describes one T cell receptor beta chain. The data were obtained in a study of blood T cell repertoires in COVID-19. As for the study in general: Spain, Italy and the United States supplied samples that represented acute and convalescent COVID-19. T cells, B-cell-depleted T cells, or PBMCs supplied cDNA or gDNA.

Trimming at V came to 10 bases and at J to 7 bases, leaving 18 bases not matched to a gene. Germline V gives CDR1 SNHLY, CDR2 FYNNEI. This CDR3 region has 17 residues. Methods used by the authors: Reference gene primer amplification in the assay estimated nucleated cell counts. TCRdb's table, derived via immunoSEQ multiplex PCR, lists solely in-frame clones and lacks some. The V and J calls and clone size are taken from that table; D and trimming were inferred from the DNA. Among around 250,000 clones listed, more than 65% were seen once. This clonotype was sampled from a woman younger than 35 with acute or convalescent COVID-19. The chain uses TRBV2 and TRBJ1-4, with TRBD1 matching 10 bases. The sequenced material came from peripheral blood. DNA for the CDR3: TGTGCCATCGATGCGGGGACAGGGGAAGAAAGAGGTGAAAAACTGTTTTTT. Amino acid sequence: CAIDAGTGEERGEKLFF.